Below, 20 T cell receptor beta chains from the same sample are listed, as sequenced in a study of blood T cells in healthy people across ages. Sample-barcoded 5' priming and a J-beta primer mix drove a second PCR of about 7 to 12 cycles. TCRdb reanalysed the 5' RACE reads using MiXCR and keeps one entry per CDR3 protein. Of under 2,000,000 distinct CDR3 sequences detected, approximately 50% appear once; the ten largest clones hold less than 2.5%. Sequences were obtained from blood. The source is a woman aged 40-49 years in good health.

This chain joins TRBV13 and TRBJ2-5; 8 bases are a match to TRBD2. V shed 2 bases, J shed 5 bases, and the junction held 7 bases outside the gene matches. The CDR3 contains 15 residues. CDR1 and CDR2 (germline): PRHDT, FYEKMQ (reference sequence). CDR3 amino acids: CASSLRGGFEETQYF. CDR3 in DNA: TGTGCCAGCAGCTTACGGGGGGGGTTCGAGGAGACCCAGTACTTC. The whole variable domain, filled in from reference TRBV13 and TRBJ2-5, reads AAGVIQSPRHLIKEKRETATLKCYPIPRHDTVYWYQQGPGQDPQFLISFYEKMQSDKGSIPDRFSAQQFSDYHSELNMSSLELGDSALYFCASSLRGGFEETQYFGPGTRLLVL.

This clonotype was detected only a few times. The rearrangement links TRBV7-2 to TRBJ2-5; 9 positions match TRBD1. Matching the DNA end better, TRBJ2-7 makes the J call doubtful. This CDR3 contains 16 residues. Germline lookup yields CDR1 SGHTA and CDR2 FQGNSA. The chain's CDR3 is CASSLGGTGINYEQYF. As DNA, the CDR3 is TGTGCCAGCAGCTTAGGTGGGACAGGGATCAACTACGAGCAGTACTTC.

V is TRBV20-1 and J is TRBJ1-5; D might be TRBD1 (5 bases). Looked up from germline, CDR1 is DFQATT and CDR2 is SNEGSKA (reference sequence). The CDR3 runs 15 residues. The germline V and J ends were trimmed by 3 bases and 7 bases, with 19 bases remaining between them. CDR3 sequence reads: CSARPGGGVAQPQHF. Here the CDR3 DNA reads TGCAGTGCTAGGCCAGGAGGAGGGGTTGCCCAGCCCCAGCATTTT.

This clonotype was counted a few times. The rearrangement uses TRBV2 and TRBJ2-5, with TRBD1 matching over 9 bases. The J call may be mistaken, given a closer DNA end match to TRBJ2-7. CDR1 is SNHLY and CDR2 is FYNNEI in the germline V gene. The CDR3 length is 13 residues. The CDR3 sequence: CASTGDREFEQYF. Here the CDR3 DNA reads TGTGCCAGCACAGGGGACAGGGAGTTCGAGCAGTACTTC.

This clonotype has only one observation. This could be a read error, since a much larger clone is one nucleotide away. The chain joins TRBV6-5 to TRBJ2-5; no definite D call. Trimming left V 5 bases short and J 1 base short, with 17 bases between. The V gene's germline CDR1 is MNHEY and CDR2 SVGAGI. This CDR3 spans 16 amino acids. The CDR3 sequence: CASSMKSGIRQETQYF. The CDR3, as DNA: TGTGCCAGCAGTATGAAATCAGGAATTCGCCAAGAGACCCAGTACTTC.

CDR3 region: CAISDFGDRGNYGYTF. DNA of the CDR3: TGTGCCATCAGTGACTTCGGGGACAGGGGGAACTATGGCTACACCTTC. The chain recombines TRBV10-3 with TRBJ1-2; 11 nucleotides agree with TRBD1. The CDR3 length is 16 residues. Trimming removed 3 bases from V and 2 bases from J; junction bases left unmatched: 5. Germline CDR1 reads ENHRY; CDR2 reads SYGVKD.

This clonotype was counted only a few times. This chain joins TRBV6-5 and TRBJ2-1; 8 bases match TRBD2. Unmatched junction bases numbered 11, after V lost 6 bases and J lost 7 bases. The length of the CDR3 is 15 residues. From germline, CDR1 is MNHEY and CDR2 SVGAGI. CDR3 sequence (DNA): TGTGCCAGCAGCGGGGGGGGCCCCCCGCTGAATGAGCAGTTCTTC. Amino acids: CASSGGGPPLNEQFF.

The chain joins TRBV28 to TRBJ1-6, with 7 bases matching TRBD1. The junction had 10 bases not matched to a gene; V was cut back by 5 bases and J by 6 bases. There are 16 residues in the CDR3. Germline-derived CDR1 and CDR2 are MDHEN and SYDVKM. This CDR3 reads CASSLSTGLGNSPLHF. CDR3 nucleotides: TGTGCCAGCAGTCTCTCGACAGGGTTGGGTAATTCACCCCTCCACTTT.

The rearrangement joins TRBV12-3 or TRBV12-4 to TRBJ2-3; a weak D match, TRBD2 (5 bases). V lost 7 bases to trimming and J lost 0 bases, with 8 bases between them. This CDR3 is 13 amino acids long. The CDR3 DNA sequence: TGTGCCAGCATGCTAGCTAGCACAGATACGCAGTATTTT. This translates into CASMLASTDTQYF.

The chain links TRBV27 to TRBJ2-7; D tentatively fits TRBD1 or TRBD2 (6 bases each). Trimming left V 3 bases short and J 3 bases short, with 15 bases between. There are 15 residues in the CDR3. CDR1 is MNHEY, CDR2 SMNVEV, per germline (reference sequence). CDR3 in DNA: TGTGCCAGCAGTTTTAATCGACAGGAGGGCTACGAGCAGTACTTC. This translates into CASSFNRQEGYEQYF.

The J gene is TRBJ2-7, the V gene TRBV24-1; TRBD1 matches at 9 bases. The J call is in doubt because the DNA end fits TRBJ2-5 better. The CDR3 runs 18 residues. From germline, CDR1 is KGHDR and CDR2 SFDVKD. In nucleotides, the CDR3 is TGTGCCACCAGAGCCCTATCCACCGGGACAGGGATGGGAGAGACCCAGTACTTC. Its translation is CATRALSTGTGMGETQYF.

Only a few counts were recorded for this clonotype. V and J are TRBV28 and TRBJ2-7; 12 nucleotides align to TRBD2. Looked up from germline, CDR1 is MDHEN and CDR2 is SYDVKM. The CDR3 extends over 17 amino acids. V lost 1 base, J lost 7 bases, and 11 bases stayed unmatched. The CDR3, as DNA: TGTGCCAGCAGTTTATCGGCTAGCGGGGGGGTACGTGGTGAGCAGTACTTC. Its translation: CASSLSASGGVRGEQYF. Looking up the rest from reference TRBV28 and TRBJ2-7 gives the full variable domain: DVKVTQSSRYLVKRTGEKVFLECVQDMDHENMFWYRQDPGLGLRLIYFSYDVKMKEKGDIPEGYSVSREKKERFSLILESASTNQTSMYLCASSLSASGGVRGEQYFGPGTRLTVT.

This clonotype was seen a few times. This rearrangement joins TRBV24-1 to TRBJ2-5, with 7 bases that match TRBD2. CDR1 is KGHDR and CDR2 is SFDVKD in the germline V gene. The junction had 5 bases not matched to a gene; V was cut back by 4 bases and J by 7 bases. The CDR3 is 13 amino acids. The CDR3 loop is CATSESGLPTQYF. The DNA for the CDR3 is TGTGCCACCAGTGAGTCGGGACTACCGACCCAGTACTTC.

The rearrangement links TRBV5-1 to TRBJ2-5, with 8 bases identical to TRBD1. Germline V gene lookup returns CDR1 SGHRS and CDR2 YFSETQ. CDR3 length: 15 residues. The J segment lost 5 bases and the V segment lost 5 bases, leaving 11 bases of the junction unmatched. CDR3 bases: TGCGCCAGCAGGTCAGGACAGGGACTTTTGGAGACCCAGTACTTC. Translating it yields CASRSGQGLLETQYF.

V gene TRBV29-1 combines with J gene TRBJ2-4; D is uncertain. V dropped 3 bases and J dropped 5 bases, with 8 bases sitting between them. The CDR3 length is 12 residues. Germline V lookup: CDR1 SQVTM, CDR2 ANQGSEA. Here the CDR3 reads CSVDDAENIQYF. The CDR3 DNA reads TGCAGCGTTGACGACGCCGAAAACATTCAGTACTTC.

Remarks on this clonotype: This clone may be a read error of a much larger clone one base away. Here the CDR3 reads CASSPTGGHTDAQYF. The CDR3 DNA reads as TGTGCCAGCAGCCCGACAGGGGGTCACACAGATGCGCAGTATTTT. V gene TRBV7-2 combines with J gene TRBJ2-3; TRBD1 agrees at 9 bases. The CDR3 sequence is 15 residues long. Germline V gene sequence: CDR1 SGHTA, CDR2 FQGNSA.

The chain has TRBV7-2 and TRBJ1-2, with a weak D call TRBD1 (5 bases). Trimming took off 4 bases at V and 2 bases at J, with 11 bases between the two ends. This CDR3 region has 14 residues. The germline V gene has CDR1 SGHTA and CDR2 FQGNSA. The CDR3 nucleotides are TGTGCCAGCAGCTCTCGGGGCCGGAACTATGGCTACACCTTC. This encodes CASSSRGRNYGYTF.

This clonotype was observed a few times. The V gene is TRBV7-8, the J gene TRBJ2-7; a weak D match, TRBD2 (5 bases). Looked up from germline, CDR1 is SGHVS and CDR2 is FQNEAQ. The length of the CDR3 is 16 residues. V was trimmed by 0 bases and J by 0 bases, leaving 12 bases between them. CDR3: CASSLAPGGISYEQYF. Written as DNA, the CDR3 is TGTGCCAGCAGCTTAGCACCAGGAGGAATCTCCTACGAGCAGTACTTC.

The V gene is TRBV27, the J gene TRBJ1-2; TRBD1 matches 8 bases. Trimming cost V 5 bases and J 0 bases; bases outside gene matches: 11. CDR1 is MNHEY, CDR2 SMNVEV, per germline (reference sequence). The CDR3 runs 17 residues. The CDR3, as DNA: TGTGCCAGCAGTCTCCGGGGACAGGCTTTCTCTAACTATGGCTACACCTTC. Translated: CASSLRGQAFSNYGYTF.

This chain connects TRBV5-6 to TRBJ2-1, with D possibly TRBD1 on 5 matching bases. Judging by the DNA end, TRBJ2-7 fits better; the J call may be wrong. Germline V gives CDR1 SGHDT, CDR2 YYEEEE. The CDR3 runs to 13 residues. For the CDR3, the DNA is TGTGCCAGCAGCTTGGGTTCAGGGTGCGAGCAGTACTTC. Residues: CASSLGSGCEQYF.